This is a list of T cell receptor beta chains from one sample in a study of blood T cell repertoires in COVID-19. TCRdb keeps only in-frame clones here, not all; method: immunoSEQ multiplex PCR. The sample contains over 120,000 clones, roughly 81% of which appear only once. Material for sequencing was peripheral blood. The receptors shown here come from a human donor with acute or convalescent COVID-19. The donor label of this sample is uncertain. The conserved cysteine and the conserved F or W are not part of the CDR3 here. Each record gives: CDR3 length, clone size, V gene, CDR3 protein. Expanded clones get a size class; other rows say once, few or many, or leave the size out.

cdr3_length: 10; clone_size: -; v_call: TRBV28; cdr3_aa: ASRLGSYEQY
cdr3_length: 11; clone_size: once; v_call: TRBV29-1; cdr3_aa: SVAGRMNTEAF
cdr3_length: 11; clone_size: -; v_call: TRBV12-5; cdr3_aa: ASGVVEGSTQY
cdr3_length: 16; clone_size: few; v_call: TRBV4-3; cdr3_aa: ASSQDQALSGRTDTQY
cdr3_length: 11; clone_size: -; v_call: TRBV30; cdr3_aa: AWSGQAYNEQF
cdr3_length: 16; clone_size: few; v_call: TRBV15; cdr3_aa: ATSRALRTPLNTGELF
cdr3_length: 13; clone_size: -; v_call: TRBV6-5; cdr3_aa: ASSKRPRINEKLF
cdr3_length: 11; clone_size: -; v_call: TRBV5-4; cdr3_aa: ASSLAGVNGYT
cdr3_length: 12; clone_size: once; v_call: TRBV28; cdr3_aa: ASSLGQGYSPLH
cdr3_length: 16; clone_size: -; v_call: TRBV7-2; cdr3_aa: ASSYRTSGRGINNEQF
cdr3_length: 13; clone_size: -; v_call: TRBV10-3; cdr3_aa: AISESMEGMDEQF
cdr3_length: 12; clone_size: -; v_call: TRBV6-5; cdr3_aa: ASSRGQGNYGYT
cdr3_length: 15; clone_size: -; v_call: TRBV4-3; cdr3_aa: ASSRSRTGGLEKKAF
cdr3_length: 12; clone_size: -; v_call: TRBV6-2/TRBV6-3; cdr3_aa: ASSYRDRGQGYT
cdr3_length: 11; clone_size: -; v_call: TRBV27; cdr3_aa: ASSQRINEKLF
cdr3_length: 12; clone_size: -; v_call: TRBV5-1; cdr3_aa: ASSLGDRHYEQY
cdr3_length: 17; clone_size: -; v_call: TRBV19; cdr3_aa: ASSFLRTSGRAGMETQY
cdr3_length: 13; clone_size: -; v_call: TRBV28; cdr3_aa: ASSTTQIDRWGYT
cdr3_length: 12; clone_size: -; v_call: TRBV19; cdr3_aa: ASSTNTGGSGYT
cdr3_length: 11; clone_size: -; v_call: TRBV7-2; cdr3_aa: ASSLGPRDGYT
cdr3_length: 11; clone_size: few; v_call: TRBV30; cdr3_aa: AWSPPHRSGYT
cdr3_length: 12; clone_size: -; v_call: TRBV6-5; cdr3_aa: ASSYFTSGQPQH
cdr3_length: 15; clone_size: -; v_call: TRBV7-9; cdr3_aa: ASSPLGTGGAGDTQY
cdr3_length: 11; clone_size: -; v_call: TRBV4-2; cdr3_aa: ASSLRGVETQY
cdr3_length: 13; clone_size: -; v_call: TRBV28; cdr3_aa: ASSLLPVTSYEQY
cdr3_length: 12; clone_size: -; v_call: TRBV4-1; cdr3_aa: ASSYELVGREAF
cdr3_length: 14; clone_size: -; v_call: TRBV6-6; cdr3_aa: ASSYPATSGRGTQY
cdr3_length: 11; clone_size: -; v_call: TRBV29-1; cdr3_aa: SVLGHMNTEAF
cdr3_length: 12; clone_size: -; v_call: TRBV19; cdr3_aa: ASSITGANSPLH
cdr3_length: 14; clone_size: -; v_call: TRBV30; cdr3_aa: AWTNRLAGSADTQY
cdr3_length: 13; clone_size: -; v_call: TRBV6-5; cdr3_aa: ASNDRLAGQETQY
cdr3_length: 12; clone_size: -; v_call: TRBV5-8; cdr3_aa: ASRGRGGNQPQH
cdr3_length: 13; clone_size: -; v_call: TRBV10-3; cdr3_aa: AITVGGGGNYGYT
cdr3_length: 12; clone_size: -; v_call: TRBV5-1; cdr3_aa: ASSLRTVNEKLF
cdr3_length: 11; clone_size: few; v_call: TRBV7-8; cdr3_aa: ASSKTSTYEQY
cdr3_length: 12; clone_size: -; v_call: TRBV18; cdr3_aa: ASSPGTSGGAQF
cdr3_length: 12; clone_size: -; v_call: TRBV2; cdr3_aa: ASSEGGDANEQY
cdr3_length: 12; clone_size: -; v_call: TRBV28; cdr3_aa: ASTPGVANYGYT
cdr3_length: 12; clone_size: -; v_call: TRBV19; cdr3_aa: ASSKRDFVYGYT
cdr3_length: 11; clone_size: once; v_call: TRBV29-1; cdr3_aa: SVTRGTNSPLH
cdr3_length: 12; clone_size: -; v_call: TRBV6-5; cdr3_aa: ASSGGITKNIQY
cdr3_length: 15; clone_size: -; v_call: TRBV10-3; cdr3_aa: AISESSGTGVNQPQH
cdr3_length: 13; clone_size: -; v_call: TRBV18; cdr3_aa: ASSRTDRVNTEAF
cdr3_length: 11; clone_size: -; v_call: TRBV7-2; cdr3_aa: ASSLDFTGELF
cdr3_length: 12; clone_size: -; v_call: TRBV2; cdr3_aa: ASSDLASYNEQF
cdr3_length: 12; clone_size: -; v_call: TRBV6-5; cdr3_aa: ASSTDRGGETQY
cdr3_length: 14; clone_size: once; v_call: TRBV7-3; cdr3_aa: ASSSDRPRHTGELF
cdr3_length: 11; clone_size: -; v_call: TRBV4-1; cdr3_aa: ASSRGGRETQY
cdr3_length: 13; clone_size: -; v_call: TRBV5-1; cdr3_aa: ASSLGLAGTDTQY
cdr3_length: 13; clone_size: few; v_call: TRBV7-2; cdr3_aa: ASSSNPGQGAEQY
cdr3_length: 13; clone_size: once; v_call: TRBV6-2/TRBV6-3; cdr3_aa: ASSRRDSGDDTQY
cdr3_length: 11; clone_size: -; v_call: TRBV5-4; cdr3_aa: ASSLRQGYEQY
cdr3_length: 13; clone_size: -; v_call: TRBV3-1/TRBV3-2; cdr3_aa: ASTLTSGGAHEQF
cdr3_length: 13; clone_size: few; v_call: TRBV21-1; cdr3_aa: ASSVRTDVSYEQY
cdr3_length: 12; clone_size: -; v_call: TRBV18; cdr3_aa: ASSLGLDTGELF
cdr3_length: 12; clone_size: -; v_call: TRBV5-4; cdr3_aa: ASSLAQGAGELF
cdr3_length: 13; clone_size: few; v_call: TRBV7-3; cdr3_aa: ASSLAGTPGEAQY